The 3 T cell receptor beta chains below were found in one sample sequenced in a study of glioma-infiltrating T cells. The iRepertoire nested amplicon-rescue multiplex PCR amplified TCR alpha and beta CDR3s from RNA. TCRdb called the multiplex PCR reads again in MiXCR, with one record for every CDR3 protein. The sample carries roughly 42,000 distinct CDR3 sequences, approximately 20% recorded once. Sequencing was performed on glioma tissue, nonneoplastic brain tissue, or PBMCs (not recorded which). The receptor set was obtained from a human donor with low-grade glioma or glioblastoma, undergoing nonglioma brain surgery, or in good health (not recorded which).

This clonotype was seen repeatedly, ten times or more. The chain carries TRBV20-1 and TRBJ1-5; 7 positions agree with TRBD1. The ends lost 3 bases at V and 3 bases at J; junction bases unmatched: 11. CDR1 DFQATT and CDR2 SNEGSKA come from the germline V gene (reference sequence). This CDR3 has 16 amino acids. The CDR3, as DNA: TGCAGTGCTAGTCCTCCACCGGGACAGAACAATCAGCCCCAGCATTTT. This encodes CSASPPPGQNNQPQHF.

The CDR3 region is CSAASNLAGGRGGPNEQFF. CDR3 nucleotide sequence: TGCAGTGCCGCCAGTAATCTAGCGGGAGGGCGCGGTGGTCCGAATGAGCAGTTCTTC. The chain joins TRBV20-1 to TRBJ2-1; TRBD2 matches at 12 bases. CDR3 length: 19 residues. V gave up 6 bases and J gave up 7 bases; unmatched junction bases: 22. Per germline, CDR1 DFQATT and CDR2 SNEGSKA (reference sequence).

Many counts were recorded for this clonotype. The chain employs TRBV2 and TRBJ2-4, with D possibly TRBD1 on 5 matching bases. Germline V lookup: CDR1 SNHLY, CDR2 FYNNEI. V was shortened by 0 bases and J by 14 bases, with 20 bases between the two germline ends. The CDR3 extends over 15 amino acids. The DNA for the CDR3 is TGTGCCAGCAGTGAAGCGCTTCGACAGTCCGCGCTTAAGTACTTC. Translating gives CASSEALRQSALKYF. The full variable domain, in which reference TRBV2 and TRBJ2-4 provide the parts outside the CDR3, is EPEVTQTPSHQVTQMGQEVILRCVPISNHLYFYWYRQILGQKVEFLVSFYNNEISEKSEIFDDQFSVERPDGSNFTLKIRSTKLEDSAMYFCASSEALRQSALKYFGAGTRLSVL.